This T cell receptor beta chain was identified during a study of spatial heterogeneity in lung cancer. Whole-study findings and limits: Tumoral mutation counts were tracked by counts of expanded intratumoral alpha and beta TCRs.

Trimming cost V 0 bases and J 2 bases, with 11 bases left between them. This CDR3 is 16 amino acids long. In this sample, this clonotype turned up many times. The antigen is undetermined. TCRdb reanalysed the 5' RACE reads using MiXCR and keeps one entry per CDR3 protein. The sample records about 9,600 distinct CDR3 sequences, 9.5% to 15% being singletons. The time point here: sample taken at primary tumor resection. The chain carries TRBV12-3 or TRBV12-4 and TRBJ2-1, with a weak D call TRBD2 (6 bases). The receptor comes from a male donor with early-stage non-small cell lung cancer. The source was lung tumor tissue, collected at surgery. The CDR3 DNA is TGTGCCAGCAGTTTAGCGGAGGGCGTACCCTACAATGAGCAGTTCTTC. Its translation: CASSLAEGVPYNEQFF.